A selection of T cell receptor beta chains follows, all from one sample in a study of cytomegalovirus exposure and HLA in healthy donors. Assay used: immunoSEQ multiplex PCR; TCRdb lists only in-frame clones, some missing. The sample has about 160,000 clones, around four fifths seen once; the top ten hold about 1.4%. The sample taken for sequencing was PBMCs. The receptors were gathered from a woman aged 25 to 39 in good health and CMV-seronegative. The CDR3 runs from the conserved cysteine through the conserved F or W. A D gene is named only where the DNA matches it firmly. Rows give clone size only sometimes, using once, few, many, or a class for an expanded clone.

j_call clone_size d_call v_call cdr3_aa cdr3_nt
TRBJ1-4 . . TRBV5-6 CASSPSPTENEKLFF TGTGCCAGCAGCCCCTCGCCGACAGAGAATGAAAAACTGTTTTTT
TRBJ1-1 few . TRBV5-1 CASSLAPGNTEAFF TGCGCCAGCAGCTTGGCCCCGGGGAACACTGAAGCTTTCTTT
TRBJ1-1 . . TRBV18 CASSLGTLANTEAFF TGTGCCAGCTCTCTCGGGACACTCGCGAACACTGAAGCTTTCTTT
TRBJ2-2 . . TRBV6-5 CASSLQQGYNTGELFF TGTGCCAGCAGTTTGCAACAGGGTTACAACACCGGGGAGCTGTTTTTT
TRBJ2-5 once TRBD2 TRBV10-2 CASRFTLAGGETQYF TGCGCCAGCAGATTTACCCTAGCGGGGGGAGAGACCCAGTACTTC
TRBJ2-2 . TRBD1 TRBV11-1 CASTEWADRASTGELFF TGTGCCAGCACCGAATGGGCCGACAGGGCAAGCACCGGGGAGCTGTTTTTT
TRBJ2-3 . TRBD2 TRBV5-4 CASSFSSGVGDTQYF TGTGCCAGCAGCTTCTCTAGCGGGGTGGGAGATACGCAGTATTTT
TRBJ2-3 once . TRBV19 CASSWAGALTDTQYF TGTGCCAGTAGTTGGGCGGGGGCCCTCACAGATACGCAGTATTTT
TRBJ2-7 . . TRBV11-2 CASSLNGEQYF TGTGCCAGCAGCTTAAACGGCGAGCAGTACTTC
TRBJ2-3 . . TRBV18 CASSPGRTSTDTQYF TGTGCCAGCTCACCTGGGCGTACTAGCACAGATACGCAGTATTTT
TRBJ2-2 . . TRBV13 CASSSTSTGELFF TGTGCCAGCAGCTCCACTAGCACCGGGGAGCTGTTTTTT
TRBJ2-1 . . TRBV6-4 CASSAQGTLLNEQFF TGTGCCAGCAGTGCTCAGGGGACCCTACTCAATGAGCAGTTCTTC
TRBJ1-2 few . TRBV7-8 CASSSLTGTGNYGYTF TGTGCCAGCAGCTCACTCACAGGGACGGGTAACTATGGCTACACCTTC
TRBJ1-2 . TRBD1 TRBV6-1 CASNPQGYYGYTF TGTGCCAGCAACCCACAGGGGTACTATGGCTACACCTTC
TRBJ1-1 . TRBD1 TRBV5-1 CASSYSGGQKDTEAFF TGCGCCAGCAGCTATTCAGGGGGGCAGAAGGACACTGAAGCTTTCTTT
TRBJ2-7 . . TRBV5-4 CASSLDGGTYEQYF TGTGCCAGCAGCTTGGACGGGGGTACCTACGAGCAGTACTTC
TRBJ2-5 . TRBD2 TRBV9 CASSGAGDLQETQYF TGTGCCAGCAGCGGAGCGGGGGACCTCCAAGAGACCCAGTACTTC
TRBJ2-7 . TRBD2 TRBV5-1 CASSLGSGVSYEQYF TGCGCCAGCAGCTTGGGCAGCGGGGTCTCCTACGAGCAGTACTTC
TRBJ2-2 . TRBD2 TRBV7-9 CSSSQTSGGNTGELFF TGTTCCAGCAGTCAGACTAGCGGGGGTAACACCGGGGAGCTGTTTTTT
TRBJ2-5 . . TRBV23-1 CASNRAGFGETQYF TGCGCCAGCAACAGGGCAGGGTTTGGAGAGACCCAGTACTTC
TRBJ1-1 . . TRBV12-5 CASGLVQGSLNTEAFF TGTGCTAGTGGTTTGGTACAGGGCTCTCTGAACACTGAAGCTTTCTTT
TRBJ2-2 . . TRBV29-1 CSVIQGFTGELFF TGCAGCGTGATACAGGGATTTACCGGGGAGCTGTTTTTT
TRBJ1-5 many TRBD1 TRBV6-1 CASNPTGSNQPQHF TGTGCCAGCAACCCGACAGGGAGCAATCAGCCCCAGCATTTT
TRBJ1-1 . . TRBV2 CASSAQENTEAFF TGTGCCAGCAGTGCACAGGAGAACACTGAAGCTTTCTTT
TRBJ2-3 . TRBD2 TRBV19 CASHSGAYSTDTQYF TGTGCCAGCCATAGCGGGGCGTATAGCACAGATACGCAGTATTTT
TRBJ1-4 . . TRBV30 CAWSVRQFNEKLFF TGTGCCTGGAGTGTTCGTCAGTTTAATGAAAAACTGTTTTTT
TRBJ1-1 few TRBD1 TRBV19 CASSSRTGGGMNTEAFF TGTGCCAGTAGTTCCCGGACAGGGGGCGGTATGAACACTGAAGCTTTCTTT
TRBJ2-1 . . TRBV9 CASSVISLGSLGGNEQFF TGTGCCAGCAGCGTAATTTCGCTAGGGAGCCTGGGGGGTAATGAGCAGTTCTTC
TRBJ1-1 . TRBD1 TRBV5-1 CASSQDREYSEAFF TGCGCCAGCAGCCAGGACAGGGAATACTCTGAAGCTTTCTTT
TRBJ1-5 . . TRBV9 CASSVAPDSNQPQHF TGTGCCAGCAGCGTAGCGCCAGATAGCAATCAGCCCCAGCATTTT
TRBJ2-3 . TRBD2 TRBV28 CASKGGWATDTQYF TGTGCCTCAAAGGGAGGGTGGGCCACAGATACGCAGTATTTT
TRBJ1-6 few TRBD1 TRBV6-6 CASSPRSGQGNSPLHF TGTGCCAGCAGTCCCCGCTCGGGACAGGGTAATTCACCCCTCCACTTT
TRBJ1-6 once . TRBV5-5 CASSLRGSNSPLHF TGTGCCAGCAGCTTGAGGGGGTCTAATTCACCCCTCCACTTT
TRBJ2-3 . TRBD2 TRBV27 CASGFPTSGSTDTQYF TGTGCCAGCGGATTTCCGACTAGCGGAAGCACAGATACGCAGTATTTT
TRBJ2-3 . TRBD2 TRBV30 CAWSDGLAGGLVDTQYF TGTGCCTGGAGTGACGGCTTAGCGGGGGGGCTTGTGGATACGCAGTATTTT
TRBJ1-4 . TRBD1 TRBV7-9 CSSSARTGGDWGTNEKLFF TGTTCCAGCAGCGCACGGACAGGGGGCGATTGGGGGACTAATGAAAAACTGTTTTTT
TRBJ2-1 . . TRBV7-2 CASSLVLASEQFF TGTGCCAGCAGCTTAGTCTTGGCCTCCGAGCAGTTCTTC
TRBJ1-3 . TRBD1 TRBV5-1 CASSLGDSYLGNTIYF TGCGCCAGCAGCTTGGGGGACAGCTACCTTGGAAACACCATATATTTT
TRBJ1-2 . . TRBV6-1 CAGQINYGYTF TGTGCCGGACAGATTAACTATGGCTACACCTTC
TRBJ2-3 few TRBD2 TRBV5-1 CASSPSGDTDTQYF TGCGCCAGCAGCCCTAGCGGGGACACAGATACGCAGTATTTT
TRBJ1-2 . TRBD1 TRBV11-2 CASSPDRAYGYTF TGTGCCAGCAGCCCTGACAGGGCCTATGGCTACACCTTC
TRBJ1-5 . . TRBV16 CASSPRADNQPQHF TGTGCCAGCAGCCCGAGGGCTGACAATCAGCCCCAGCATTTT
TRBJ2-7 . . TRBV11-2 CASSAFRGQISEQYF TGTGCCAGCAGCGCGTTCCGAGGACAGATCAGCGAGCAGTACTTC
TRBJ2-7 . TRBD1 TRBV9 CASSSLGQGNAHEQYF TGTGCCAGCAGCAGCCTGGGACAGGGTAATGCACACGAGCAGTACTTC
TRBJ1-5 few . TRBV19 CASSIWGRGGYQPQHF TGTGCCAGTAGTATTTGGGGCAGGGGCGGGTACCAGCCCCAGCATTTT
TRBJ1-1 . . TRBV10-3 CATSHPWSPNTEAFF TGTGCCACGAGCCACCCGTGGAGCCCGAACACTGAAGCTTTCTTT
TRBJ2-3 few TRBD2 TRBV2 CASSLRGAGLGDTDTQYF TGTGCCAGCAGTTTGCGGGGGGCCGGGTTGGGGGACACAGATACGCAGTATTTT
TRBJ2-2 . . TRBV6-6 CASGLARNTGELFF TGTGCCAGCGGCCTAGCGAGAAACACCGGGGAGCTGTTTTTT
TRBJ2-1 . . TRBV6-6 CASSYSTGVNEQFF TGTGCCAGCAGTTACTCGACCGGGGTCAATGAGCAGTTCTTC
TRBJ2-1 . TRBD2 TRBV30 CAWTRSSGDNEQFF TGTGCCTGGACGAGAAGTAGCGGGGACAATGAGCAGTTCTTC
TRBJ1-1 . TRBD1 TRBV5-1 CASSRIQQGIGTEAFF TGCGCCAGCAGCCGAATCCAACAGGGGATTGGGACTGAAGCTTTCTTT
TRBJ1-3 . . TRBV11-2 CASSFSGSSGNTIYF TGTGCCAGCAGCTTCTCGGGGAGCTCTGGAAACACCATATATTTT
TRBJ2-3 . TRBD1 TRBV6-4 CASSDPRGPPVGTDTQYF TGTGCCAGCAGTGACCCTAGGGGGCCACCTGTCGGCACAGATACGCAGTATTTT
TRBJ2-2 . . TRBV27 CASSTTRQQRSGELFF TGTGCCAGCAGCACCACCCGGCAACAGCGGTCCGGGGAGCTGTTTTTT
TRBJ2-1 . TRBD2 TRBV2 CASSDESGAYNEQFF TGTGCCAGCAGTGATGAGAGCGGGGCTTACAATGAGCAGTTCTTC
TRBJ1-1 . TRBD1 TRBV29-1 CSVGGHRDRNTEAFF TGCAGCGTTGGGGGGCACCGGGACAGAAACACTGAAGCTTTCTTT